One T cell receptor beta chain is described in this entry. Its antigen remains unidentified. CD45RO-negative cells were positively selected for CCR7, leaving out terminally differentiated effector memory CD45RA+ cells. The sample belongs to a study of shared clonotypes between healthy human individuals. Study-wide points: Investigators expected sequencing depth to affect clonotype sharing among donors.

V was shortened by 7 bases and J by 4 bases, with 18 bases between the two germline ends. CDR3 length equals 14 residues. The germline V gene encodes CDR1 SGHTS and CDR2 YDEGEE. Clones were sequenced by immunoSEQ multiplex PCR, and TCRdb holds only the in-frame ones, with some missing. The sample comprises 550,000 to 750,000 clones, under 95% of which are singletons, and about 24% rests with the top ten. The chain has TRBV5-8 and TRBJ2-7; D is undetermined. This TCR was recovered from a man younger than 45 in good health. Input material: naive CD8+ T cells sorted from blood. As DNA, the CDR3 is TGTGCCAGCGCCGGACGAATGTTATTTTACGAGCAGTACTTC. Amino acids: CASAGRMLFYEQYF.